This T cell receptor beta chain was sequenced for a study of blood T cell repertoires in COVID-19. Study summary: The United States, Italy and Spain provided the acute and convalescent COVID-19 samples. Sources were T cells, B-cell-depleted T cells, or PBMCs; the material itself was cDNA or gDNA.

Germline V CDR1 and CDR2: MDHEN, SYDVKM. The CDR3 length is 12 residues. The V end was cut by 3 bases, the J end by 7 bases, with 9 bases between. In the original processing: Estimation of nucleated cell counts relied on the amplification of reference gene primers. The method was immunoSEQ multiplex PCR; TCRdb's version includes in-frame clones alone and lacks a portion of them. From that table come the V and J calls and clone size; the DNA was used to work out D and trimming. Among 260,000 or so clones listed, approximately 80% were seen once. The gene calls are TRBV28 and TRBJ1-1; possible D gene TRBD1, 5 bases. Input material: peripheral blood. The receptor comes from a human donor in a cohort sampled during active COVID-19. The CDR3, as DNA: TGTGCCAGCAGTTTCCAGGGCGGTGAAGCTTTCTTT. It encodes CASSFQGGEAFF.